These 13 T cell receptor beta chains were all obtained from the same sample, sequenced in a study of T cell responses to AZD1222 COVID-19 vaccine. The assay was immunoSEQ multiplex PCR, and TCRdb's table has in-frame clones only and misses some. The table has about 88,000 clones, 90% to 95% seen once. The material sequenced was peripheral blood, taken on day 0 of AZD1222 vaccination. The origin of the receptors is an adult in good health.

The CDR3 sequence: CASSSGTGRETQYF. The CDR3 DNA reads as TGCGCCAGCAGCTCCGGGACAGGCCGAGAGACCCAGTACTTC. The rearrangement uses TRBV5-1 and TRBJ2-5; 8 bases agree with TRBD1. J lost 4 bases, V lost 3 bases, and 5 bases had no gene match. Germline V gives CDR1 SGHRS, CDR2 YFSETQ. The CDR3 covers 14 residues.

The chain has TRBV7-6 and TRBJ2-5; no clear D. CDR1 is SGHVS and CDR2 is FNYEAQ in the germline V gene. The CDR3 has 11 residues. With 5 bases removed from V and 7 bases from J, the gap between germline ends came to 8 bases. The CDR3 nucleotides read TGTGCCAGCAGCCCAGACCGGACCCAGTACTTC. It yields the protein CASSPDRTQYF.

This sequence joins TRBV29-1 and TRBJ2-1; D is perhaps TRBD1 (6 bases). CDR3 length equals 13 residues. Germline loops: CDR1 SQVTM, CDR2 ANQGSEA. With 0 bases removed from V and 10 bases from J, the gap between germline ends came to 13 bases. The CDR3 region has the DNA TGCAGCGTTGAAGAAATGGGGGCAGGCGAGCAGTTCTTC. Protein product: CSVEEMGAGEQFF.

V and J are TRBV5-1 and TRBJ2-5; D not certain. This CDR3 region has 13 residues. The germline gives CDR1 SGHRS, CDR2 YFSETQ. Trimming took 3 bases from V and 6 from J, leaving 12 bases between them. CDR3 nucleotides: TGCGCCAGCAGCTCGTCACAGAGGCAGACCCAGTACTTC. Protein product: CASSSSQRQTQYF.

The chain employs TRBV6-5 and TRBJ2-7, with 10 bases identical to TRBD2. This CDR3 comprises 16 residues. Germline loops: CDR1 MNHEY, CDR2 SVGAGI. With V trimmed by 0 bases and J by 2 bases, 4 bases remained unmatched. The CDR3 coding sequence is TGTGCCAGCAGTTACTCAATAGCGGGAGGCCCCTACGAGCAGTACTTC. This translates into CASSYSIAGGPYEQYF.

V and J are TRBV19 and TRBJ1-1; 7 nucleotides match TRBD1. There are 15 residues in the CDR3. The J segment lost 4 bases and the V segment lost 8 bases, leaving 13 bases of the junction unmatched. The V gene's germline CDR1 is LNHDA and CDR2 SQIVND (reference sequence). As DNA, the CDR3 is TGTGCCAGTCAGGGGGGACCAGGGTGGCTCACTGAAGCTTTCTTT. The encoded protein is CASQGGPGWLTEAFF. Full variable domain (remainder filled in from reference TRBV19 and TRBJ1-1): DGGITQSPKYLFRKEGQNVTLSCEQNLNHDAMYWYRQDPGQGLRLIYYSQIVNDFQKGDIAEGYSVSREKKESFPLTVTSAQKNPTAFYLCASQGGPGWLTEAFFGQGTRLTVV.

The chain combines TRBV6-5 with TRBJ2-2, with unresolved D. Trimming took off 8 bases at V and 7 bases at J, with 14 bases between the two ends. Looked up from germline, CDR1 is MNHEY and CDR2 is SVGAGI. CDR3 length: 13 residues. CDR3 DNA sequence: TGTGCCAGCTCCCTCAAGGATGGCGGGGAGCTGTTTTTT. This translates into CASSLKDGGELFF.

In nucleotides, the CDR3 is TGTGCCAGTAGTATTAGAAACAGGGCCTACGAGCAGTACTTC. It is translated as CASSIRNRAYEQYF. The J gene is TRBJ2-7, the V gene TRBV19, with D maybe TRBD1 (6 bases). The germline V gene encodes CDR1 LNHDA and CDR2 SQIVND (reference sequence). The CDR3 length is 14 residues. Trimming shortened V by 3 bases and J by 2 bases, and 11 bases separated the two germline ends.

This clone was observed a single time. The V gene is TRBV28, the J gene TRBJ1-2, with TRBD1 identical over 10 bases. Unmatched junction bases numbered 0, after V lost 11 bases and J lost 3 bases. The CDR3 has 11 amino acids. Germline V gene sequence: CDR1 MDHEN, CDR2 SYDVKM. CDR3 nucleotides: TGTGCCGGACAGGGGGACTATGGCTACACCTTC. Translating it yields CAGQGDYGYTF.

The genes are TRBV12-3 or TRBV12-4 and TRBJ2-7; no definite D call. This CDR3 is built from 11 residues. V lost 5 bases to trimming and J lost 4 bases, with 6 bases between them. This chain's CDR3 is CASSGGYEQYF. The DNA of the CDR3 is TGTGCCAGCAGTGGCGGATACGAGCAGTACTTC.

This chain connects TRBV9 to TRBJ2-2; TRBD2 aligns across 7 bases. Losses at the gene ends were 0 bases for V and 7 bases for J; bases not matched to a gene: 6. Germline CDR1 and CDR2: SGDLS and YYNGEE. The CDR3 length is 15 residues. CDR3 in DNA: TGTGCCAGCAGCGTAGGGGCGGGAGTAATCGGGGAGCTGTTTTTT. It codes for CASSVGAGVIGELFF.

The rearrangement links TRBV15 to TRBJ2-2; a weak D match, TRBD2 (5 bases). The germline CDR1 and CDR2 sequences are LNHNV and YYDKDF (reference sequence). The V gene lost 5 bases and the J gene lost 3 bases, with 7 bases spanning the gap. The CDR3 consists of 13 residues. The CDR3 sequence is CATSEEDTGELFF. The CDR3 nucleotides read TGTGCCACCAGCGAGGAGGACACCGGGGAGCTGTTTTTT.

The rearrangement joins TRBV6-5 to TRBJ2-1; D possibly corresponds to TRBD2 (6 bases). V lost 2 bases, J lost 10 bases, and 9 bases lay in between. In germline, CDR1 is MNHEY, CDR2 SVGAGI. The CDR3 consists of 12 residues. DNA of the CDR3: TGTGCCAGCAGTTACCGGGCGGGAGAGCAGTTCTTC. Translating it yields CASSYRAGEQFF.